Below, 17 T cell receptor beta chains from the same sample are listed, as sequenced in a study of blood T cell repertoires in COVID-19. TCRdb's table, derived via immunoSEQ multiplex PCR, lists solely in-frame clones and lacks some. The table has 300,000 to 400,000 clones, roughly 90% seen once; the top ten hold around 3%. The sample comprised peripheral blood. The receptors originated from a woman aged 30 to 39 with COVID-19, enrolled during active disease.

V is TRBV6-2 or TRBV6-3 and J is TRBJ2-7; perhaps TRBD2 as D (6 bases). V was clipped by 3 bases and J by 0 bases, with 9 bases between them. This CDR3 region has 14 residues. Looked up from germline, CDR1 is MNHEY and CDR2 is SVGEGT. As DNA, the CDR3 is TGTGCCAGCAGTTATGCGGGGAGCTCCTACGAGCAGTACGTC. Translation gives CASSYAGSSYEQYV.

As concerns this clone: A junction boundary mismatches the germline segment, possibly from a read error. The V gene is TRBV7-9, the J gene TRBJ2-1, with 10 positions matching TRBD2. The length of the CDR3 is 17 residues. Germline CDR1 is SEHNR and CDR2 is FQNEAQ (reference sequence). The CDR3: CASSLWGGGLEAGGPIF. Written as DNA, the CDR3 is TGTGCCAGCAGCTTATGGGGCGGCGGGCTCGAAGCGGGGGGGCCTATCTTC.

V usage is TRBV6-5 and J usage is TRBJ2-7; TRBD1 agrees at 8 bases. Germline V gives CDR1 MNHEY, CDR2 SVGAGI. The CDR3 spans 12 residues. With V trimmed by 7 bases and J by 3 bases, 2 bases remained unmatched. CDR3 residues: CASIDRGYEQYF. The CDR3 nucleotides read TGTGCCAGCATCGACAGGGGCTACGAGCAGTACTTC.

This rearrangement joins TRBV13 to TRBJ2-1; D call uncertain. This CDR3 is 14 amino acids long. With 8 bases removed from V and 0 bases from J, the gap between germline ends came to 11 bases. Per germline, CDR1 PRHDT and CDR2 FYEKMQ (reference sequence). CDR3 in amino acids: CASSRLSSYNEQFF. As DNA, the CDR3 is TGTGCCAGCTCCCGTCTGAGCTCCTACAATGAGCAGTTCTTC.

The chain joins TRBV6-2 or TRBV6-3 to TRBJ2-7; D not certain. With 4 bases removed from V and 0 bases from J, the gap between germline ends came to 10 bases. Germline values: CDR1 MNHEY, CDR2 SVGEGT. The CDR3 spans 14 residues. CDR3 nucleotide sequence: TGTGCCAGCAGTTCCCCTCTCGTCTCCTACGAGCAGTACGTC. Amino acids: CASSSPLVSYEQYV.

CDR3 in DNA: TGCGCCAGCAGTGAGGCGGTCCAAGAGACCCAGTACTTC. Protein product: CASSEAVQETQYF. The chain has TRBV10-2 and TRBJ2-5; D call uncertain. CDR1 and CDR2 from the germline V gene are WSHSY and SAAADI. The CDR3 spans 13 residues. The V and J ends lost 2 bases and 1 base respectively, with 5 bases between them.

The J gene is TRBJ2-3, the V gene TRBV29-1; no reliable D call. The length of the CDR3 is 12 residues. The V end lost 6 bases, the J end lost 5 bases, and 12 bases lay between the germline ends. Germline loops: CDR1 SQVTM, CDR2 ANQGSEA. This CDR3 reads CSVAPPGDTQYF. Here the CDR3 DNA reads TGCAGCGTCGCCCCCCCCGGAGATACGCAGTATTTT.

J is TRBJ2-1 and V is TRBV9, with 7 bases aligning to TRBD2. Germline lookup yields CDR1 SGDLS and CDR2 YYNGEE. The CDR3 is made up of 15 amino acids. The J segment lost 1 base and the V segment lost 2 bases, leaving 3 bases of the junction unmatched. The CDR3 protein is CASSVAAGSYNEQFF. The CDR3 DNA sequence: TGTGCCAGCAGCGTGGCAGCGGGGTCCTACAATGAGCAGTTCTTC. The whole variable domain, remainder taken from reference TRBV9 and TRBJ2-1, is DSGVTQTPKHLITATGQRVTLRCSPRSGDLSVYWYQQSLDQGLQFLIQYYNGEERAKGNILERFSAQQFPDLHSELNLSSLELGDSALYFCASSVAAGSYNEQFFGPGTRLTVL.

This rearrangement joins TRBV4-2 to TRBJ2-3, with D possibly matching TRBD1 (7 bases). This CDR3 comprises 16 residues. The V gene lost 4 bases and the J gene lost 2 bases, with 16 bases spanning the gap. The germline CDR1 and CDR2 sequences are LGHNA and YNFKEQ. The CDR3, as DNA: TGTGCCAGCAGCCGTCTAGGGGGGACAGCCACAGATACGCAGTATTTT. Translation gives CASSRLGGTATDTQYF.

The chain carries TRBV7-2 and TRBJ1-2; tentative D call: TRBD1 (6 bases). The germline V and J ends were trimmed by 5 bases and 5 bases, with 15 bases remaining between them. Germline V CDR1 and CDR2: SGHTA, FQGNSA. The CDR3 is made up of 14 amino acids. The CDR3 loop is CASSPGVLGYGYTF. CDR3 bases: TGTGCCAGCAGCCCAGGGGTCCTAGGGTATGGCTACACCTTC.

V usage is TRBV7-6 and J usage is TRBJ1-6, with D maybe TRBD1 (5 bases). Germline V lookup: CDR1 SGHVS, CDR2 FNYEAQ. The ends were cut back, 6 bases at V and 1 base at J, with 10 bases in the middle. The CDR3 has 15 amino acids. CDR3 sequence reads: CASSSRESYNSPLHF. In DNA form, the CDR3 reads TGTGCCAGCAGTTCCAGGGAATCCTATAATTCACCCCTCCACTTT.

This sequence joins TRBV6-4 and TRBJ2-3; 12 bases are shared with TRBD2. After removal of 2 bases from V and 1 base from J, the junction contained 16 bases not matched to a gene. CDR3 size: 21 residues. In germline, CDR1 is MRHNA, CDR2 SNTAGT. The DNA for the CDR3 is TGTGCCAGCAGTGACCCGAGGCTAAACGGGAGACTAGCGGGGGGCACAGATACGCAGTATTTT. It translates to CASSDPRLNGRLAGGTDTQYF.

This clone was detected a few times. This rearrangement joins TRBV7-9 to TRBJ1-2, with a tentative D call TRBD1 (5 bases). V was trimmed by 5 bases and J by 2 bases, leaving 21 bases between them. The CDR3 is made up of 17 amino acids. Per germline, CDR1 SEHNR and CDR2 FQNEAQ (reference sequence). The CDR3 sequence: CASSPSLGRGENYGYTF. The CDR3 DNA reads as TGTGCCAGCAGCCCCTCACTGGGGCGGGGCGAAAACTATGGCTACACCTTC.

The gene calls are TRBV12-3 or TRBV12-4 and TRBJ1-2; D possibly corresponds to TRBD1 (5 bases). Trimming cost V 5 bases and J 5 bases, with 12 bases left between them. The CDR3 sequence is 13 residues long. DNA of the CDR3: TGTGCCAGCAGTACCCCAGGGCGGTATGGCTACACCTTC. It specifies CASSTPGRYGYTF.

The V gene is TRBV7-2, the J gene TRBJ2-3, with D maybe TRBD1 (5 bases). V dropped 5 bases and J dropped 4 bases, with 10 bases sitting between them. This CDR3 has 13 residues. Germline values: CDR1 SGHTA, CDR2 FQGNSA. The CDR3 bases are TGTGCCAGCAGCCCGCAGGGCGCAGATACGCAGTATTTT. Translated: CASSPQGADTQYF.

The V gene is TRBV5-5, the J gene TRBJ2-5; the match to TRBD2 covers 14 bases. Germline CDR1 and CDR2: SGHKS and YYEKEE (reference sequence). CDR3 length: 19 residues. Trimming removed 3 bases from V and 0 bases from J; junction bases left unmatched: 10. CDR3 coding DNA: TGTGCCAGCAGCTCTACCGGACTAGCGGGGGGAAGGTACCAAGAGACCCAGTACTTC. As protein: CASSSTGLAGGRYQETQYF.

The V gene is TRBV6-5, the J gene TRBJ1-5, with 8 nucleotides matching TRBD1. This CDR3 region has 13 residues. The V segment lost 5 bases and the J segment 7 bases; nucleotides outside the gene matches: 4. Germline V gene lookup returns CDR1 MNHEY and CDR2 SVGAGI. CDR3 nucleotides: TGTGCCAGCAGTCTTTCAGGGGGCCAGCCCCAGCATTTT. Protein sequence: CASSLSGGQPQHF.